Below are 24 T cell receptor beta chains sequenced from a single sample in a study of vaccination effects on CD4 cells after COVID-19. Clones were read by immunoSEQ multiplex PCR, and TCRdb kept only the in-frame ones, dropping some. The sample lists approximately 38,000 clones; 55% to 80% were seen once. On approximately day 9 of culture, CD4+ T cells were separated out. It was two doses of either the BNT162b2 or mRNA-1273 vaccine that participants received. These receptors are not linked to any known antigen. This specimen was CD4+ T cells from PBMCs cultured without peptide, taken after COVID-19 vaccination. The receptors come from a human donor who received a COVID-19 vaccine.

There are a few counts of this clone. The chain recombines TRBV7-9 with TRBJ2-5; 10 nucleotides agree with TRBD2. There are 15 residues in the CDR3. Germline CDR1 SEHNR, CDR2 FQNEAQ (reference sequence). V shed 1 base and J 5 bases; nucleotides not matched to a gene: 4. The CDR3 nucleotides are TGTGCCAGCAGCTTAGTGGCTAGCGGGAGTGAGACCCAGTACTTC. Its translation is CASSLVASGSETQYF.

This chain connects TRBV9 to TRBJ2-1; D not certain. Germline V gene lookup returns CDR1 SGDLS and CDR2 YYNGEE. This CDR3 is 14 amino acids long. Trimming removed 0 bases at V and 3 bases at J, with 7 bases between. Written as DNA, the CDR3 is TGTGCCAGCAGCGTAGCTGGGAACTACAATGAGCAGTTCTTC. This codes for CASSVAGNYNEQFF. Looking up the rest from reference TRBV9 and TRBJ2-1 gives the full variable domain: DSGVTQTPKHLITATGQRVTLRCSPRSGDLSVYWYQQSLDQGLQFLIQYYNGEERAKGNILERFSAQQFPDLHSELNLSSLELGDSALYFCASSVAGNYNEQFFGPGTRLTVL.

In its sample, this clone was seen a few times. This chain joins TRBV7-6 and TRBJ1-1; TRBD1 is a possible D gene (5 bases). Germline CDR1 and CDR2: SGHVS and FNYEAQ. The length of the CDR3 is 15 residues. V dropped 5 bases and J dropped 1 base, with 14 bases sitting between them. DNA for the CDR3: TGTGCCAGCAGCCTTACAGGTCCCCCGAACACTGAAGCTTTCTTT. It codes for CASSLTGPPNTEAFF.

The chain is built from TRBV6-5 and TRBJ1-3; 9 nucleotides align to TRBD1. The CDR3 totals 14 residues. V trimming: 5 bases; J trimming: 8 bases; junction bases outside the gene matches: 7. Germline V gene sequence: CDR1 MNHEY, CDR2 SVGAGI. CDR3: CASSNRDRVDTIYF. The CDR3 nucleotides are TGTGCCAGCAGTAACCGGGACAGGGTGGACACCATATATTTT.

The chain employs TRBV20-1 and TRBJ1-2; D call uncertain. Trimming took off 8 bases at V and 3 bases at J, with 7 bases between the two ends. The CDR3 has 10 amino acids. The germline V gene has CDR1 DFQATT and CDR2 SNEGSKA (reference sequence). CDR3 sequence reads: CSSGDYGYTF. CDR3 nucleotide sequence: TGCAGTAGCGGGGACTATGGCTACACCTTC.

This chain links TRBV7-8 with TRBJ1-2; 8 bases are a match to TRBD1. CDR1 is SGHVS and CDR2 is FQNEAQ in the germline V gene. The CDR3 spans 17 residues. J was trimmed by 5 bases and V by 7 bases; bases with no gene match: 18. CDR3 amino acids: CASTRNVAGGAGYGYTF. The CDR3 DNA follows: TGTGCCAGCACCCGAAACGTCGCAGGGGGCGCAGGATATGGCTACACCTTC.

The chain employs TRBV29-1 and TRBJ2-2, with unresolved D. Germline values: CDR1 SQVTM, CDR2 ANQGSEA. The V end lost 3 bases, the J end lost 7 bases, and 6 bases lay between the germline ends. This CDR3 has 11 residues. CDR3 amino acids: CSVENGGELFF. The DNA for the CDR3 is TGCAGCGTTGAGAACGGCGGGGAGCTGTTTTTT.

The chain is built from TRBV6-1 and TRBJ2-7; tentatively, D is TRBD1 or TRBD2 (6 bases each). Between the trimmed V and J ends, which lost 0 bases and 4 bases, there was a span of 10 bases. This CDR3 contains 14 residues. The germline gives CDR1 MNHNS, CDR2 SASEGT. CDR3 bases: TGTGCCAGCAGTGAAGCCGGGGGCCTATACGAGCAGTACTTC. Protein sequence: CASSEAGGLYEQYF.

The chain is built from TRBV5-6 and TRBJ1-5, with D unclear. The CDR3 runs 15 residues. V lost 0 bases and J lost 0, with 7 bases in between. Germline CDR1 reads SGHDT; CDR2 reads YYEEEE. The CDR3 DNA reads as TGTGCCAGCAGCTTGGCACTCTATAGCAATCAGCCCCAGCATTTT. This sequence encodes CASSLALYSNQPQHF.

The chain is built from TRBV5-1 and TRBJ1-1; possibly TRBD1 for D (5 bases). The CDR3 has 15 residues. Trimming stripped 3 bases from V and 8 bases from J, with 20 bases between. Germline lookup yields CDR1 SGHRS and CDR2 YFSETQ. The CDR3 spells CASSSGTPGGPEAFF. CDR3 bases: TGCGCCAGCAGCTCCGGGACGCCTGGGGGACCAGAAGCTTTCTTT.

This chain links TRBV10-3 with TRBJ2-7; 7 bases agree with TRBD2. The CDR3 is 12 residues long. V lost 6 bases and J lost 6; bases outside the gene matches: 5. From germline, CDR1 is ENHRY and CDR2 SYGVKD. CDR3 coding DNA: TGTGCCATCAGGGCAATAGCGGGCGAGCAGTACTTC. This codes for CAIRAIAGEQYF.

The J gene is TRBJ1-4, the V gene TRBV10-2; D ambiguous. V was cut by 2 bases and J by 4 bases, with 17 bases left in between. Germline CDR1 reads WSHSY; CDR2 reads SAAADI. The CDR3 is 17 amino acids. The CDR3 DNA reads TGCGCCAGCAGTGAGCCACCGTCTTGGGCAGTTAATGAAAAACTGTTTTTT. This translates into CASSEPPSWAVNEKLFF.

V and J are TRBV6-5 and TRBJ1-5; weak D call: TRBD1 (6 bases). The germline V and J ends were trimmed by 7 bases and 4 bases, with 11 bases remaining between them. The length of the CDR3 is 13 residues. CDR1 is MNHEY, CDR2 SVGAGI, per germline. The CDR3 here is CASNGQPNQPQHF. In nucleotides, the CDR3 is TGTGCCAGCAACGGACAGCCGAATCAGCCCCAGCATTTT.

This clone has a single count. This chain uses TRBV24-1 with TRBJ2-7; 12 positions agree with TRBD2. CDR1 is KGHDR, CDR2 SFDVKD, per germline. V was clipped by 3 bases and J by 3 bases; unmatched bases: 2. The CDR3 loop spans 15 amino acids. The CDR3: CATSDPSGGDYEQYF. The CDR3 DNA sequence: TGTGCCACCAGTGATCCTAGCGGGGGGGACTACGAGCAGTACTTC.

V and J are TRBV18 and TRBJ2-5; D uncertain. The germline gives CDR1 KGHSH, CDR2 LQKENI. The germline V and J ends were trimmed by 4 bases and 4 bases, with 10 bases remaining between them. CDR3 length: 13 amino acids. In nucleotides, the CDR3 is TGTGCCAGCTCACTTAGGCGACGAGAGACCCAGTACTTC. Amino acid sequence: CASSLRRRETQYF.

The V and J genes are TRBV15 and TRBJ2-2; D is possibly TRBD1 (5 bases). The CDR3 covers 19 residues. With 0 bases removed from V and 5 bases from J, the gap between germline ends came to 22 bases. Germline V gene lookup returns CDR1 LNHNV and CDR2 YYDKDF (reference sequence). The CDR3 sequence: CATSRDQGQPGASTGELFF. CDR3 DNA: TGTGCCACCAGCAGAGATCAAGGACAACCTGGGGCATCTACCGGGGAGCTGTTTTTT.

This chain joins TRBV12-3 or TRBV12-4 and TRBJ1-2; D unclear. V shed 5 bases and J shed 2 bases, with 6 bases lying between them. This CDR3 region has 12 residues. The CDR3, as DNA: TGTGCCAGCAGTCAGACAAACTATGGCTACACCTTC. Protein sequence: CASSQTNYGYTF.

The V and J genes are TRBV5-1 and TRBJ1-4; D possibly corresponds to TRBD1 (6 bases). The CDR3 loop spans 15 amino acids. Germline lookup yields CDR1 SGHRS and CDR2 YFSETQ. The ends were cut back, 4 bases at V and 8 bases at J, with 18 bases in the middle. The CDR3 is CASSPEQGSGEKLFF. For the CDR3, the DNA is TGCGCCAGCAGCCCGGAACAGGGATCGGGGGAAAAACTGTTTTTT. The full variable domain, rest sourced from reference TRBV5-1 and TRBJ1-4, is KAGVTQTPRYLIKTRGQQVTLSCSPISGHRSVSWYQQTPGQGLQFLFEYFSETQRNKGNFPGRFSGRQFSNSRSEMNVSTLELGDSALYLCASSPEQGSGEKLFFGSGTQLSVL.

The V and J genes are TRBV10-3 and TRBJ2-7; TRBD1 or TRBD2 may be the D gene (6 bases each). The CDR3 has 16 residues. Germline V lookup: CDR1 ENHRY, CDR2 SYGVKD. V was clipped by 3 bases and J by 0 bases, with 15 bases between them. The CDR3 loop is CAISERGTASSYEQYF. The CDR3, as DNA: TGTGCCATCAGTGAAAGGGGGACTGCGAGCTCCTACGAGCAGTACTTC.

The rearrangement joins TRBV7-2 to TRBJ2-5; 11 nucleotides agree with TRBD1. Trimming cost V 1 base and J 7 bases; bases outside gene matches: 8. Germline lookup yields CDR1 SGHTA and CDR2 FQGNSA. The CDR3 length is 16 residues. CDR3 sequence (DNA): TGTGCCAGCAGCTTAGGTTGGGGACAGGGGGTAGGGACCCAGTACTTC. Protein sequence: CASSLGWGQGVGTQYF.

V is TRBV5-1 and J is TRBJ2-5, with D perhaps matching TRBD2 (6 bases). The germline CDR1 and CDR2 sequences are SGHRS and YFSETQ. This CDR3 contains 12 residues. The V gene lost 3 bases and the J gene lost 7 bases, with 10 bases spanning the gap. The CDR3 here is CASSSEAGTQYF. DNA for the CDR3: TGCGCCAGCAGCTCCGAAGCGGGGACCCAGTACTTC.

The V and J genes are TRBV6-5 and TRBJ2-7; 7 bases fit TRBD1. V lost 6 bases and J lost 6; bases outside the gene matches: 5. The CDR3 is made up of 12 amino acids. CDR1 is MNHEY, CDR2 SVGAGI, per germline. The CDR3 here is CASSPTGPEQYF. CDR3 DNA: TGTGCCAGCAGCCCGACAGGGCCCGAGCAGTACTTC.

The J gene is TRBJ2-1, the V gene TRBV12-3 or TRBV12-4, with 9 bases lining up with TRBD2. The CDR3 is 12 amino acids. V lost 7 bases, J lost 13 bases, and 8 bases stayed unmatched. The CDR3 coding sequence is TGTGCCAGCACCCCGTCGCTAGCGGGACAGTTCTTC. This translates into CASTPSLAGQFF.

The chain couples TRBV5-1 to TRBJ2-2; D remains unclear. Trimming removed 3 bases from V and 0 bases from J, with 9 bases in between. CDR3 length: 15 amino acids. Germline CDR1 reads SGHRS; CDR2 reads YFSETQ. The CDR3 DNA reads TGCGCCAGCAGCTGGGGTGGTTCGAACACCGGGGAGCTGTTTTTT. Residues: CASSWGGSNTGELFF.